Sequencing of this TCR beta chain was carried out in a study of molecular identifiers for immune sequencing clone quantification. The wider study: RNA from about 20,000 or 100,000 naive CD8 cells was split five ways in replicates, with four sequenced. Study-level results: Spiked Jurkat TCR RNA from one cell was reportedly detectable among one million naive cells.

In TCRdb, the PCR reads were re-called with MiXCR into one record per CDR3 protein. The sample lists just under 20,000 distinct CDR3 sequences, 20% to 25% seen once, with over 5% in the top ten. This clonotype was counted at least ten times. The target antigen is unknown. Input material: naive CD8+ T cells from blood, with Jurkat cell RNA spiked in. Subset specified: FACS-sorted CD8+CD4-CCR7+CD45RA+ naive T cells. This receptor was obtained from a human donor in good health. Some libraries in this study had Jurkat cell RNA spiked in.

CDR3 in DNA: TGTGCCAGCAGCGAAAGCGGGAGCTCCTACAATGAGCAGTTCTTC. It encodes CASSESGSSYNEQFF. This chain links TRBV7-6 with TRBJ2-1; TRBD2 aligns across 8 bases. This CDR3 is 15 amino acids long. The ends lost 5 bases at V and 0 bases at J; junction bases unmatched: 3. CDR1 is SGHVS, CDR2 FNYEAQ, per germline.